These 15 T cell receptor beta chains were all obtained from the same sample, sequenced in a study of Graves' ophthalmopathy and Graves' hyperthyroidism. The authors amplified TCR beta CDR3 regions, and they did so from RNA transcripts for repertoire sequencing. An initial RT-PCR round employing HTBI primers preceded a second-round multiplex PCR. TCRdb analysed the multiplex PCR reads with MiXCR anew, one entry per CDR3 protein. The data contain around 1.1 million distinct CDR3 sequences, roughly two fifths of them singletons. Sequences were obtained from peripheral blood or thyroid tissue (not recorded which). Every receptor here comes from an adult man with Graves' hyperthyroidism.

The rearrangement uses TRBV11-1 and TRBJ1-1; 9 bases are a match to TRBD1. The CDR3 is 17 amino acids. Germline CDR1 SGHAT, CDR2 FQDESV (reference sequence). The V segment lost 4 bases and the J segment 11 bases; nucleotides outside the gene matches: 20. The CDR3 region is CASSSRVPYTGGERAFF. CDR3 coding DNA: TGTGCCAGCAGCTCCAGAGTCCCCTATACAGGGGGCGAAAGGGCTTTCTTT.

This clonotype was seen many times. The CDR3 loop is CASTGQMTYEQYF. CDR3 DNA sequence: TGTGCCAGTACGGGACAGATGACCTACGAGCAGTACTTC. The V call is TRBV25-1, the J call TRBJ2-7; 7 nucleotides align to TRBD1. The V segment lost 9 bases and the J segment 2 bases; nucleotides outside the gene matches: 7. This CDR3 is 13 amino acids long. The germline V gene has CDR1 MGHDK and CDR2 SYGVNS.

This clonotype was detected only a few times. This chain links TRBV29-1 with TRBJ1-2, with TRBD1 matching 7 bases. The CDR3 length is 13 residues. V shed 7 bases, J shed 3 bases, and the junction held 8 bases outside the gene matches. Looked up from germline, CDR1 is SQVTM and CDR2 is ANQGSEA. This CDR3 is CSATADRDYGYTF. CDR3 nucleotide sequence: TGCAGCGCTACAGCTGACAGGGACTATGGCTACACCTTC.

This clonotype was recorded at least ten times. This chain uses TRBV19 with TRBJ2-2, with 9 bases fitting TRBD1. Germline V CDR1 and CDR2: LNHDA, SQIVND (reference sequence). This CDR3 region has 15 residues. Trimming at V came to 5 bases and at J to 5 bases, leaving 6 bases not matched to a gene. CDR3 bases: TGTGCCAGTAGTGTACAGGGGGCGCTGACCGGGGAGCTGTTTTTT. This encodes CASSVQGALTGELFF.

CDR3 loop: CASIGGSGTEAFF. The CDR3 DNA is TGCGCCAGCATTGGGGGGTCGGGCACTGAAGCTTTCTTT. The rearrangement uses TRBV5-1 and TRBJ1-1, with D possibly TRBD1 on 5 matching bases. CDR3 length: 13 amino acids. The germline V gene encodes CDR1 SGHRS and CDR2 YFSETQ. The germline V and J ends were trimmed by 6 bases and 4 bases, with 13 bases remaining between them. Together with reference TRBV5-1 and TRBJ1-1, the CDR3 gives the full variable domain: KAGVTQTPRYLIKTRGQQVTLSCSPISGHRSVSWYQQTPGQGLQFLFEYFSETQRNKGNFPGRFSGRQFSNSRSEMNVSTLELGDSALYLCASIGGSGTEAFFGQGTRLTVV.

The chain couples TRBV10-2 to TRBJ1-1, with a possible D match to TRBD1 (5 bases). Germline loops: CDR1 WSHSY, CDR2 SAAADI. The V gene lost 8 bases and the J gene lost 5 bases, with 12 bases spanning the gap. This CDR3 has 12 residues. CDR3 coding DNA: TGCGCCAGCCTAGAGGGGTTTACTGAAGCTTTCTTT. This translates into CASLEGFTEAFF.

The chain is built from TRBV12-3 or TRBV12-4 and TRBJ1-1; the D gene is possibly TRBD1 (5 bases). The CDR3 is 14 residues long. With 3 bases removed from V and 3 bases from J, the gap between germline ends came to 11 bases. DNA for the CDR3: TGTGCCAGCAGTTTGGGGGTGTGGGACACTGAAGCTTTCTTT. This translates into CASSLGVWDTEAFF.

This clonotype was counted a few times. The CDR3 sequence: CASSLVQVGSPLHF. The CDR3 DNA reads as TGTGCCAGCAGCTTGGTGCAGGTCGGTTCACCCCTCCACTTT. This chain uses TRBV5-6 with TRBJ1-6; the D is unclear. This CDR3 has 14 amino acids. The germline V and J ends were trimmed by 0 bases and 9 bases, with 10 bases remaining between them. Germline CDR1 and CDR2: SGHDT and YYEEEE.

In its sample, this clonotype was seen many times. V usage is TRBV20-1 and J usage is TRBJ2-7; TRBD2 agrees at 9 bases. V was pared by 6 bases and J by 5 bases, with 14 bases of the junction left unmatched. The CDR3 covers 15 residues. CDR1 and CDR2 from the germline V gene are DFQATT and SNEGSKA (reference sequence). CDR3 in amino acids: CSAAITRTSADEQYF. Here the CDR3 DNA reads TGCAGTGCCGCTATTACCAGGACTAGCGCCGACGAGCAGTACTTC.

The V and J genes are TRBV7-8 and TRBJ2-7; D perhaps matches TRBD1 (6 bases). CDR3 length equals 15 residues. Deletions cut 6 bases from V and 1 base from J, with 16 bases between. CDR1 is SGHVS, CDR2 FQNEAQ, per germline. The CDR3 coding sequence is TGTGCCAGCAGGAAAGAGGGGGACACATCCTACGAGCAGTACTTC. Translation: CASRKEGDTSYEQYF.

The gene calls are TRBV19 and TRBJ1-2; 7 nucleotides match TRBD1. The CDR3 loop spans 18 amino acids. Germline V lookup: CDR1 LNHDA, CDR2 SQIVND (reference sequence). The J segment lost 2 bases and the V segment lost 7 bases, leaving 19 bases of the junction unmatched. The CDR3 region is CASTSLPGQKGLNYGYTF. As DNA, the CDR3 is TGTGCCAGTACCTCCCTACCGGGACAGAAGGGTCTCAACTATGGCTACACCTTC. The variable domain in full, completed from reference TRBV19 and TRBJ1-2, reads DGGITQSPKYLFRKEGQNVTLSCEQNLNHDAMYWYRQDPGQGLRLIYYSQIVNDFQKGDIAEGYSVSREKKESFPLTVTSAQKNPTAFYLCASTSLPGQKGLNYGYTFGSGTRLTVV.

Of note for this clonotype: One end of the junction fails to match germline, which may point to a read error. The CDR3 region has the DNA TGCGCCAGCAGCCAAGGGGACGGAAGCTACACCTTC. It is translated as CASSQGDGSYTF. The chain joins TRBV7-9 to TRBJ1-2, with D tentatively TRBD1 (5 bases). Germline-derived CDR1 and CDR2 are SEHNR and FQNEAQ (reference sequence). There are 12 residues in the CDR3.

This clonotype was recorded many times. The CDR3 loop is CASSGAEGRYEQYF. In DNA form, the CDR3 reads TGTGCCAGCAGCGGGGCGGAGGGCCGCTACGAGCAGTACTTC. The chain combines TRBV5-6 with TRBJ2-7, with D tentatively TRBD2 (6 bases). The CDR3 spans 14 residues. The ends were cut back, 4 bases at V and 3 bases at J, with 14 bases in the middle. Germline CDR1 and CDR2: SGHDT and YYEEEE.

This clonotype was seen ten or more times. V and J are TRBV2 and TRBJ2-7, with 7 bases aligning to TRBD1. The length of the CDR3 is 14 residues. Trimming cost V 5 bases and J 1 base; bases outside gene matches: 5. Germline V gene lookup returns CDR1 SNHLY and CDR2 FYNNEI. CDR3 sequence reads: CASSRGTESYEQYF. Written as DNA, the CDR3 is TGTGCCAGCAGTAGGGGGACAGAGTCCTACGAGCAGTACTTC.

This chain uses TRBV7-4 with TRBJ2-7, with 10 positions matching TRBD2. CDR1 SGHVT and CDR2 SQSDAQ come from the germline V gene. The J segment lost 7 bases and the V segment lost 4 bases, leaving 7 bases of the junction unmatched. The CDR3 covers 14 residues. The DNA of the CDR3 is TGTGCCAGCAGCTCTAAACCGGGACTAGCGGAGCAGTACTTC. Amino acids: CASSSKPGLAEQYF.